This is a list of T cell receptor beta chains from one sample in a study of blood T cell repertoires in COVID-19. Profiled with immunoSEQ multiplex PCR; TCRdb holds only in-frame clones, not every one. There are some 380,000 clones in the sample; roughly 87% occur only once, and 2% to 2.5% lies in the top ten. The sequenced sample consisted of PBMCs or T cells enriched from blood (not recorded which). These receptor sequences come from a middle-aged woman with acute COVID-19. Each CDR3 is given with its conserved first and last residue. Fields, in order: clone size, D gene, V gene, J gene, CDR3 DNA, CDR3 protein. A D gene is named only where the DNA matches it firmly. Size is stated for part of the rows, as once, few or many counts, or as a class when the clone is expanded.

-	TRBD1	TRBV5-4	TRBJ2-1	TGTGCCAGCAGCCTTGGGACAGGCCCCTACAATGAGCAGTTCTTC	CASSLGTGPYNEQFF
-	-	TRBV30	TRBJ1-6	TGTGCCTGGAGTGTGCAACTACATAATTCACCCCTCCACTTT	CAWSVQLHNSPLHF
-	-	TRBV2	TRBJ2-3	TGTGCCAGCAGCGGTCTAGCGGATACGCAGTATTTT	CASSGLADTQYF
-	TRBD2	TRBV7-2	TRBJ2-6	TGTGCCAGCATTAGCGGGGGAAACTCTGGGGCCAACGTCCTGACTTTC	CASISGGNSGANVLTF
-	TRBD1	TRBV15	TRBJ1-5	TGTGCCACCAGCGCAGACAGGGCCGATCAGCCCCAGCATTTT	CATSADRADQPQHF
once	-	TRBV5-4	TRBJ2-5	TGTGCCAGCACCTTCGATTCCCTAACGACCCAGTACTTC	CASTFDSLTTQYF
once	-	TRBV18	TRBJ1-2	TGTGCCAGCTCACCAAGCACTAACTATGGCTACACCTTC	CASSPSTNYGYTF
-	TRBD1	TRBV13	TRBJ1-2	TGTGCCAGCAGCTTAGGCAGGGACAGGGACCCTAACTATGGCTACACCTTC	CASSLGRDRDPNYGYTF
-	TRBD1	TRBV5-6	TRBJ1-5	TGTGCCAGCAGCGTGAGGACAGGGGCTTCGGCTCAGCCCCAGCATTTT	CASSVRTGASAQPQHF
once	-	TRBV29-1	TRBJ1-2	TGCAGCGTTGTAGCAGGGGCCCCCTTACGCTACACCTTC	CSVVAGAPLRYTF
-	-	TRBV7-6	TRBJ1-4	TGTGCCAGCAGCCCTAAGACCGGCCGGGGTGAAAAACTGTTTTTT	CASSPKTGRGEKLFF
-	TRBD2	TRBV6-1	TRBJ2-6	TGTGCCAGCAGTGAAGAGGTAGCGGGGGGGCTTTCTGGGGCCAACGTCCTGACTTTC	CASSEEVAGGLSGANVLTF
once	-	TRBV3-1/TRBV3-2	TRBJ1-1	TGTGCCAGCAGCTACATTAACACTGAAGCTTTCTTT	CASSYINTEAFF
-	-	TRBV27	TRBJ2-7	TGTGCCAGCAAAGCGTTAGGGGCAAGAAGCGAGCAGTACTTC	CASKALGARSEQYF
-	-	TRBV27	TRBJ1-4	TGTGCCAGCAGCTACAGGGCTCTTAATGAAAAACTGTTTTTT	CASSYRALNEKLFF
once	-	TRBV10-3	TRBJ1-1	TGTGCCATCAGTGAAGGTTGGAGTGAAGCTTTCTTT	CAISEGWSEAFF
-	TRBD2	TRBV5-4	TRBJ2-3	TGTGCCAGCAGCTTGGCCTCTCGGGGGGGGGCAGATACGCAGTATTTT	CASSLASRGGADTQYF
-	-	TRBV15	TRBJ1-4	TGTGCCACCAGCAGGTCTCCGAGGAGGGGTGAAAAACTGTTTTTT	CATSRSPRRGEKLFF
-	-	TRBV7-8	TRBJ1-6	TGTGCAACTACAATGGGGGGGCGCACAACGGTCAGCTCCTATAATTCACCCCTCCACTTT	CATTMGGRTTVSSYNSPLHF
-	-	TRBV19	TRBJ1-4	TGTGCCAGTAGGAACAGGGCCTTGGCTGGGGCAACTAATGAAAAACTGTTTTTT	CASRNRALAGATNEKLFF
-	TRBD1	TRBV25-1	TRBJ1-2	TGTGCCAGCAGGGGACAGAGCAGCTATGGCTACACCTTC	CASRGQSSYGYTF
once	-	TRBV2	TRBJ1-3	TGTGCCAGCGGGGGACACCGCTCTGGAAACACCATATATTTT	CASGGHRSGNTIYF
-	-	TRBV19	TRBJ1-6	TGTGCCAGTAGTGCCGACGGTGCGCGGGGAAATTCACCCCTCCACTTT	CASSADGARGNSPLHF
-	-	TRBV19	TRBJ1-6	TGTGCCAGTAGTTGGAGAGTTGTTGGTAATAATTCACCCCTCCACTTT	CASSWRVVGNNSPLHF
-	-	TRBV6-5	TRBJ2-2	TGTGCCAGCAGGGGGACATTGAACACCGGGGAGCTGTTTTTT	CASRGTLNTGELFF
-	TRBD2	TRBV9	TRBJ2-5	TGTGCCAGCAGCGTAGCCCCTAGCGGGGGCCAAGAGACCCAGTACTTC	CASSVAPSGGQETQYF
-	-	TRBV18	TRBJ1-4	TGTGCCAGCTCACCTCAGGGGCCCAACACTGGTCGGGAAAAACTGTTTTTT	CASSPQGPNTGREKLFF
-	TRBD2	TRBV5-1	TRBJ2-3	TGCGCCAGCAGCTTGACACTAGCGGGGGGTGGCACAGATACGCAGTATTTT	CASSLTLAGGGTDTQYF
-	TRBD1	TRBV7-9	TRBJ2-1	TGTGCCAGCAGCTTATGGACAGGGATGGGGTACAATGAGCAGTTCTTC	CASSLWTGMGYNEQFF
-	-	TRBV7-9	TRBJ2-2	TGTGCCAGCAGCGAGGGACAAAAGGAGCTGTTTTTT	CASSEGQKELFF
-	-	TRBV5-1	TRBJ1-3	TGCGCCAGCAGCCAGGACAGAGGAAACACCATATATTTT	CASSQDRGNTIYF
-	-	TRBV23-1	TRBJ2-2	TGCGCCAGCAGTCACGGTTGGGACACTCCGAACACCGGGGAGCTGTTTTTT	CASSHGWDTPNTGELFF
-	TRBD2	TRBV9	TRBJ2-5	TGTGCCAGCAGCGTAGCGGGGGGGCCGGGGGAGACCCAGTACTTC	CASSVAGGPGETQYF
-	-	TRBV9	TRBJ2-3	TGTGCCAGCAGCGGTTCACGGGAGACGCAGTATTTT	CASSGSRETQYF
-	TRBD2	TRBV4-2	TRBJ2-7	TGTGCCAGCAGCCAAGATGTCAGCGTGGGTAGCGGGGTATACGAGCAGTACTTC	CASSQDVSVGSGVYEQYF
few	-	TRBV30	TRBJ2-7	TGTGCCTGGAGTGTTTCAGGGTACTACGAGCAGTACTTC	CAWSVSGYYEQYF
-	TRBD1	TRBV11-2	TRBJ1-5	TGTGCCAGCAGTCTGGCGACAGGGCCCAATCAGCCCCAGCATTTT	CASSLATGPNQPQHF
-	TRBD1	TRBV19	TRBJ1-4	TGTGCCAGTAGTCCGGGACAGGGAATTGAAAAACTGTTTTTT	CASSPGQGIEKLFF
-	TRBD1	TRBV7-8	TRBJ2-1	TGTGCCAGCAGCCTAGGGACAGGGAGCAATGAGCAGTTCTTC	CASSLGTGSNEQFF
once	-	TRBV4-2	TRBJ1-2	TGTGCCAGCAGCCGAGCAACAGACAATGGAGGCTACACCTTC	CASSRATDNGGYTF
-	-	TRBV24-1	TRBJ2-5	TGTGCCACCAGTGACACCTTAGGGGAAGAGACCCAGTACTTC	CATSDTLGEETQYF
-	-	TRBV5-1	TRBJ2-3	TGCGCCAGCAGTTCTAACCACCCCACAGATACGCAGTATTTT	CASSSNHPTDTQYF
-	TRBD2	TRBV19	TRBJ2-1	TGTGCCAGTACATCTGTGGGGGGGGCCTACAATGAGCAGTTCTTC	CASTSVGGAYNEQFF
-	-	TRBV18	TRBJ2-4	TGTGCCAGCTCTCGGCAGGGGCCAGCCAAAAACATTCAGTACTTC	CASSRQGPAKNIQYF
-	-	TRBV7-8	TRBJ1-2	TGTGCCAGCAGCTTAGGTCTAGAGTTAGATTACACCTTC	CASSLGLELDYTF
-	-	TRBV7-9	TRBJ1-2	TGTGCCAGCAGCTCCAGTTATTACACCTTC	CASSSSYYTF
-	TRBD1	TRBV7-2	TRBJ1-5	TGTGCCAGCAGCTTAGTTGGGCAGGGGGGCAATCAGCCCCAGCATTTT	CASSLVGQGGNQPQHF
few	TRBD1	TRBV10-3	TRBJ1-1	TGTGCCATCAATAAAATTCAGGGGGACACTGAAGCTTTCTTT	CAINKIQGDTEAFF
once	TRBD1	TRBV27	TRBJ2-4	TGTGCCAGCAGTCAGACGACAGGGGGGCAAAACATTCAGTACTTC	CASSQTTGGQNIQYF
few	TRBD1	TRBV7-9	TRBJ1-1	TGTGCCAGCAGCTTAGGACAGGGGGAATGGACTGAAGCTTTCTTT	CASSLGQGEWTEAFF
-	TRBD1	TRBV11-3	TRBJ2-7	TGTGCCAGCAGCTCGACAGGGGACTACGAGCAGTACTTC	CASSSTGDYEQYF
-	TRBD1	TRBV7-2	TRBJ1-2	TGTGCCAGCAGCAACTCGACAGGGGGTCGTCACTATGGCTACACCTTC	CASSNSTGGRHYGYTF
-	-	TRBV11-2	TRBJ2-3	TGTGCCAGCAGCTTGTGGACTAGCACAGATACGCAGTATTTT	CASSLWTSTDTQYF
-	TRBD1	TRBV30	TRBJ1-2	TGTGCCTGGAGTGTTGACAGGGATAATGGCTACACCTTC	CAWSVDRDNGYTF
-	-	TRBV7-2	TRBJ1-2	TGTGCCAGCAGCTTAGATACAGGAACATATGGCTACACCTTC	CASSLDTGTYGYTF
-	TRBD1	TRBV4-1	TRBJ1-2	TGCGCCAGCAGCCAAGTTTCCAGGACAGGAGGCTACACCTTC	CASSQVSRTGGYTF